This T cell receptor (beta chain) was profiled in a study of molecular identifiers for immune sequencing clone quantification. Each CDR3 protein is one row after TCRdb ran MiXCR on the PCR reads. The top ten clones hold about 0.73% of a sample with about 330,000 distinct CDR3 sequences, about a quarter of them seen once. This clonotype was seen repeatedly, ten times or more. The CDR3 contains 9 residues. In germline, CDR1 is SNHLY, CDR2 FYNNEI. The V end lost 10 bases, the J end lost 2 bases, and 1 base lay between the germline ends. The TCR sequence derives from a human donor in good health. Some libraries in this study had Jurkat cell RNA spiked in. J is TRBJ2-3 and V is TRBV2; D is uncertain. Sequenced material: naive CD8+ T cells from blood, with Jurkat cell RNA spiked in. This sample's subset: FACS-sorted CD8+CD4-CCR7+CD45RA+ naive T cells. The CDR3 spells CAITDTQYF. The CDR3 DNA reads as TGTGCCATCACAGATACGCAGTATTTT.